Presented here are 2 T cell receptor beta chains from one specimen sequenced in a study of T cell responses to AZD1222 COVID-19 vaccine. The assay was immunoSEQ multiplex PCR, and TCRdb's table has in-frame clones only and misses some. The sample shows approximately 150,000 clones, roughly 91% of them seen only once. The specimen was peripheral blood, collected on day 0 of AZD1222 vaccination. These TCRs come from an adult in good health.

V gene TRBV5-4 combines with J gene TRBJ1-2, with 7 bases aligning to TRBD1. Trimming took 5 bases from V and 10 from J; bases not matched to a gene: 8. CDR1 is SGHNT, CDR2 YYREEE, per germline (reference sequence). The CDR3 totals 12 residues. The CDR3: CASSQDRIAYTF. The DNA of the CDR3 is TGTGCCAGCAGTCAGGACAGGATCGCCTACACCTTC.

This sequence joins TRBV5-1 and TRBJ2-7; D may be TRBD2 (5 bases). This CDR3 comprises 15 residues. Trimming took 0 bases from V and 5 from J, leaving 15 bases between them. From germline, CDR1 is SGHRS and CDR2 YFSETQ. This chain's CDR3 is CASSLGGSGTHEQYF. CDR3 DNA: TGCGCCAGCAGCTTGGGAGGCTCGGGAACCCACGAGCAGTACTTC.